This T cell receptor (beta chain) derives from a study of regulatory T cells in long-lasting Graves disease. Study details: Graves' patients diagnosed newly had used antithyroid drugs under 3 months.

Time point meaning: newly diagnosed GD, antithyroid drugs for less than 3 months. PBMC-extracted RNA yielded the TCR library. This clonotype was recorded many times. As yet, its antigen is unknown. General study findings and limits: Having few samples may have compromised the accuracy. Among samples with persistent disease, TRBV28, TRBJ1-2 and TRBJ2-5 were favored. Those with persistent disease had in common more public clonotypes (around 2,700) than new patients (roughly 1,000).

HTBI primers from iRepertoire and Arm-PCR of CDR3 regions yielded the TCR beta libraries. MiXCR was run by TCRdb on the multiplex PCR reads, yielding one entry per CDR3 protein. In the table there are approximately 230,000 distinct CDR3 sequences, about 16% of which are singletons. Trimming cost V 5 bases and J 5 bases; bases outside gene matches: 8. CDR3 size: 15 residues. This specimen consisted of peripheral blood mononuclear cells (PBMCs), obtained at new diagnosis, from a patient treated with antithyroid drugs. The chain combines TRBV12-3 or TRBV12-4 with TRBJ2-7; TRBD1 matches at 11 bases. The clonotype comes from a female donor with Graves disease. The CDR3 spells CASSADRGRGDEQYF. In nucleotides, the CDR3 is TGTGCCAGCAGTGCGGACAGGGGGCGCGGGGACGAGCAGTACTTC.